These 7 T cell receptor beta chains were sequenced from one sample in a study of somatic mutations in cytotoxic T cells in rheumatoid arthritis. TCRdb's table, derived via immunoSEQ multiplex PCR, lists solely in-frame clones and lacks some. In the table there are almost 7,500 clones, about 79% of which are singletons. Sequencing was done on a sample of CD8+ T cells sorted from blood. The receptor set was obtained from an adult with rheumatoid arthritis.

The chain is built from TRBV7-9 and TRBJ2-7, with D possibly being TRBD1 (6 bases). The germline V and J ends were trimmed by 8 bases and 0 bases, with 11 bases remaining between them. This CDR3 comprises 13 residues. The germline V gene has CDR1 SEHNR and CDR2 FQNEAQ (reference sequence). Here the CDR3 reads CASRDTHSYEQYF. CDR3 DNA sequence: TGTGCCAGCCGGGACACCCACTCCTACGAGCAGTACTTC. The whole variable domain, remainder taken from reference TRBV7-9 and TRBJ2-7, is DTGVSQNPRHKITKRGQNVTFRCDPISEHNRLYWYRQTLGQGPEFLTYFQNEAQLEKSRLLSDRFSAERPKGSFSTLEIQRTEQGDSAMYLCASRDTHSYEQYFGPGTRLTVT.

The CDR3 sequence: CASSHAGGTSYEQYF. CDR3 DNA: TGTGCCAGCAGCCACGCGGGCGGGACCTCCTACGAGCAGTACTTC. The chain employs TRBV7-9 and TRBJ2-7; perhaps TRBD2 as D (6 bases). The length of the CDR3 is 15 residues. V lost 5 bases, J lost 0 bases, and 14 bases lay in between. CDR1 and CDR2 (germline): SEHNR, FQNEAQ (reference sequence).

This rearrangement joins TRBV4-1 to TRBJ2-1; TRBD2 agrees at 9 bases. Germline lookup yields CDR1 MGHRA and CDR2 YSYEKL. The CDR3 has 15 residues. The J segment lost 5 bases and the V segment lost 2 bases, leaving 4 bases of the junction unmatched. The CDR3 loop reads CASSQWASGNNEQFF. CDR3 sequence (DNA): TGCGCCAGCAGCCAATGGGCTAGCGGGAACAATGAGCAGTTCTTC.

The chain combines TRBV10-3 with TRBJ2-7; 12 bases fit TRBD1. Looked up from germline, CDR1 is ENHRY and CDR2 is SYGVKD. J was trimmed by 3 bases and V by 4 bases; bases with no gene match: 7. The CDR3 loop spans 16 amino acids. The CDR3 DNA sequence: TGTGCCATCAGTGGGGGGACAGGGGGCGATTTCTACGAGCAGTACTTC. This gives the protein CAISGGTGGDFYEQYF.

This clone has just a few counts. J is TRBJ2-7 and V is TRBV7-2, with no clear D. V was cut by 1 base and J by 3 bases, with 1 base left in between. In germline, CDR1 is SGHTA, CDR2 FQGNSA. The CDR3 loop spans 11 amino acids. As DNA, the CDR3 is TGTGCCAGCAGCTTAGACTACGAGCAGTACTTC. It codes for CASSLDYEQYF.

V and J are TRBV4-1 and TRBJ1-3; D is possibly TRBD1 (6 bases). This CDR3 is 16 amino acids long. V lost 0 bases and J 4 bases, leaving 13 bases between the germline ends. Germline CDR1 reads MGHRA; CDR2 reads YSYEKL. The CDR3 reads CASSQDSQGSGNTIYF. The CDR3 DNA sequence: TGCGCCAGCAGCCAAGATAGTCAGGGGAGCGGAAACACCATATATTTT.

The rearrangement joins TRBV11-3 to TRBJ2-2, with TRBD1 matching over 8 bases. CDR3 size: 15 residues. Per germline, CDR1 SGHNT and CDR2 YENEEA. Trimming took 4 bases from V and 4 from J; bases not matched to a gene: 5. CDR3 DNA: TGTGCCAGCAGCTCCGTAACAGGGGGCACCGGGGAGCTGTTTTTT. Residues: CASSSVTGGTGELFF.